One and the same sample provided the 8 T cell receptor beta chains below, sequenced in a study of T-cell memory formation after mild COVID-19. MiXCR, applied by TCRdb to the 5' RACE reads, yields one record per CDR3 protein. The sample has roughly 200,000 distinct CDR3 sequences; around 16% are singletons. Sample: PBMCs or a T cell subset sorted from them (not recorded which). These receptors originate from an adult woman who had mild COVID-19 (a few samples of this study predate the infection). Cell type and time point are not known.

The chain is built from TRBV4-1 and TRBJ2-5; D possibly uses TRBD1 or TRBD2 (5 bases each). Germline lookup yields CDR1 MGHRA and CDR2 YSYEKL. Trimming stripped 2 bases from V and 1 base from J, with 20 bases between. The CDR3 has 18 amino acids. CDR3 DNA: TGCGCCAGCAGCCAAATCCTTCATGGGGGTAGGGGCCAAGAGACCCAGTACTTC. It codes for CASSQILHGGRGQETQYF.

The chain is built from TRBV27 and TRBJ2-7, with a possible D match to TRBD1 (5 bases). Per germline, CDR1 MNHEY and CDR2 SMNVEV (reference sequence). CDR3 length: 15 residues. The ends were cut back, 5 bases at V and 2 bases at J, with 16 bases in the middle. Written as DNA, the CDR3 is TGTGCCAGCAGTCCCCGTTGGGGCCCCACCTACGAGCAGTACTTC. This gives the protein CASSPRWGPTYEQYF.

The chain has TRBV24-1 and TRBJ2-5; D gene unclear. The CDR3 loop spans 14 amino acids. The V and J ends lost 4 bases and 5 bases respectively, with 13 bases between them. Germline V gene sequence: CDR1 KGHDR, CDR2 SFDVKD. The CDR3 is CATSDPGLSETQYF. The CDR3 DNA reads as TGTGCCACCAGTGACCCCGGTCTTAGCGAGACCCAGTACTTC.

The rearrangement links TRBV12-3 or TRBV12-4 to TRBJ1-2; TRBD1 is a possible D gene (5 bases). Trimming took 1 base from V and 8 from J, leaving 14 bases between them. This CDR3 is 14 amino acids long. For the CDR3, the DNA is TGTGCCAGCAGTTTAGGGGACTGGGCCGTAGGCTACACCTTC. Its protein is CASSLGDWAVGYTF.

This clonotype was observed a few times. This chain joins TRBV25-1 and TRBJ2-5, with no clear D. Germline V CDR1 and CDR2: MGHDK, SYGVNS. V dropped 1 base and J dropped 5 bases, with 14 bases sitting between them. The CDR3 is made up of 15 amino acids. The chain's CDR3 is CASSESGGPEETQYF. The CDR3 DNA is TGTGCCAGCAGTGAATCGGGCGGCCCGGAGGAGACCCAGTACTTC.

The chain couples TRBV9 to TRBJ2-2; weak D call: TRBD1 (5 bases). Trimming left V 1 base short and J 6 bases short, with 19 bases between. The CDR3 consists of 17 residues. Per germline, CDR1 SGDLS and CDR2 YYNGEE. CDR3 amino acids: CASSVKGRQGAPGELFF. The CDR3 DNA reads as TGTGCCAGCAGCGTAAAGGGAAGGCAAGGGGCCCCCGGGGAGCTGTTTTTT. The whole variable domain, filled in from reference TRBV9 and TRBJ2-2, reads DSGVTQTPKHLITATGQRVTLRCSPRSGDLSVYWYQQSLDQGLQFLIQYYNGEERAKGNILERFSAQQFPDLHSELNLSSLELGDSALYFCASSVKGRQGAPGELFFGEGSRLTVL.

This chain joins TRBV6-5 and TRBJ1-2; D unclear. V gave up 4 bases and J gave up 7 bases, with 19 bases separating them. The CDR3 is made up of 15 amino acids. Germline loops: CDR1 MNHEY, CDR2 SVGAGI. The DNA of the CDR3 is TGTGCCAGCAGTTTGTCCCGTACAGTAGTCCTTGGCTACACCTTC. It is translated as CASSLSRTVVLGYTF.

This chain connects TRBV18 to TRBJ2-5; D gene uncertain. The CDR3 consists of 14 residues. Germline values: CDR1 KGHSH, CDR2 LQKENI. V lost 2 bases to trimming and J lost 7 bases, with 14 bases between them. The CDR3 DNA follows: TGTGCCAGCTCACCAGTGGACCTCCCAGGGACCCAGTACTTC. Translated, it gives CASSPVDLPGTQYF.